The clone carrying this T cell receptor beta chain was detected ten times or more. Its target is unknown. Each gene name is a mouse one. The CDR3 end lies 4 residues beyond the end of the read and is filled in from the germline J gene. Additional DNA sequences in this sample encode the identical CDR3. Cells pooled from cutaneous lymph nodes were sorted on CD4, CD8alpha, NKG2D, NKG2ACE and other markers. The sample comes from a study of CD8+ T cells in alopecia areata. As for the study in general: Recipient mice, approximately 7-11-week-old female C3H/HeJ animals, received skin from roughly 6-12-month-old C3H/HeJ graft donors with spontaneous alopecia.

Reverse transcribed after extraction, RNA yielded cDNA as the sequencing template. Using immunoSEQ multiplex PCR, the repertoire was profiled, and TCRdb retains in-frame clones only, with some absent. Sampling found 200,000 to 300,000 clones, none seen once. Regarding the study as a whole: With patients, TCR sharing proved less clear than in mice, a difference possibly related to HLA. Especially in alopecia totalis/universalis, lesional scalp showed greater clonality than normal scalp did.

Trimming at V came to 3 bases and at J to 3 bases, leaving 1 base not matched to a gene. The CDR3 is 15 residues long. The germline V gene has CDR1 NSQYPW and CDR2 LRSPGD (reference sequence). The specimen sequenced was CD4+ T cells sorted from a lymph node. The TCR was taken from a C3H/HeJ mouse with alopecia areata. These mice share the MHC haplotype H2-k. The chain uses TRBV1 and TRBJ2-2, with 10 positions matching TRBD1. CDR3 DNA, as far as it was read: TGCACCTGCAGTGCCGGGACAGGGGACACCGGG. Its translation: CTCSAGTGDTG. The whole CDR3 sequence reads CTCSAGTGDTGQLYF.